Reported below is one T cell receptor (beta chain). This sample is drawn from a study of technical replicates of blood from a handful of donors. Data came from immunoSEQ multiplex PCR; TCRdb stores just in-frame clones and leaves some out. This table has roughly 56,000 clones, more than 75% appearing once. CDR3 size: 14 residues. V lost 3 bases and J lost 4, with 10 bases in between. In germline, CDR1 is SEHNR, CDR2 FQNEAQ (reference sequence). The V and J genes are TRBV7-9 and TRBJ1-5, with D unclear. The sequenced material came from PBMCs. This TCR came from a human donor in good health. Some clones in this sample may be carry-over from other donors' samples. This chain's CDR3 is CASSFLSDNQPQHF. The CDR3 bases are TGTGCCAGCAGCTTTTTGTCAGATAATCAGCCCCAGCATTTT.